The sample holds a few counts of the clone carrying this T cell receptor beta chain. The repertoire was sequenced with immunoSEQ multiplex PCR; TCRdb's copy has only in-frame clones and lacks some. This sample has 350,000 or so clones, with roughly 86% found just once. These data come from a study of blood T cell repertoires in COVID-19. Overall study context: Sources were T cells, B-cell-depleted T cells, or PBMCs; the material itself was cDNA or gDNA.

The trim removed 7 bases at V and 6 bases at J, leaving 11 bases unmatched. Germline CDR1 WNHNN, CDR2 SYGVQD (reference sequence). The CDR3 is 17 residues long. The sample consisted of PBMCs or T cells enriched from blood (not recorded which). This TCR derives from a woman aged 25 to 45 who had been exposed to COVID-19. The chain couples TRBV10-1 to TRBJ2-2; 13 bases match TRBD2. CDR3: CASTRQGLAGIAGELFF. The CDR3 bases are TGCGCCAGCACCCGACAGGGACTAGCGGGAATCGCCGGGGAGCTGTTTTTT.